Listed here is a single T cell receptor beta chain. The antigen is unknown. The V and J ends lost 1 base and 3 bases, in that order; junction bases with no gene match: 2. CDR1 and CDR2 (germline): SEHNR, FQNEAQ (reference sequence). This CDR3 spans 15 amino acids. Described time point: blood 2 weeks post-SBRT. Treatment defined: 15 Gy SBRT to primary tumor, nephrectomy 4 weeks later. Radiation-treated patients gave blood at baseline, week 2 and week 4. The data derive from a study of radiation and T cells in renal cell carcinoma. Study background: Nephrectomy followed 15 Gy stereotactic body radiation by 4 weeks. Whole-study findings and limits: Top tumor clonotypes rose in blood 2 weeks post-radiation, then contracted. No pretreatment tumor biopsies were available for baseline clonotypes.

The repertoire was sequenced with immunoSEQ multiplex PCR; TCRdb's copy has only in-frame clones and lacks some. The table shows 150,000 to 190,000 clones, with 87% occurring only once. This TCR was recovered from a woman aged 45-60 years with renal cell carcinoma. The V gene is TRBV7-9, the J gene TRBJ1-5; 8 nucleotides align to TRBD1. Sequencing was performed on blood, taken from a patient whose treatment included radiotherapy and nephrectomy. The CDR3 DNA reads TGTGCCAGCAGCTTAGGGACAGGGAACAATCAGCCCCAGCATTTT. This codes for CASSLGTGNNQPQHF.